This T cell receptor beta chain originates from a study of cytomegalovirus exposure and HLA in healthy donors. Study overall: In an early release, HLA-typed donors contributed tens of millions of unique TCR sequences.

Study-level points and caveats: The authors later found TCR association rates varying by HLA locus, with DRB1 most and HLA-C fewest. The study put 150 to 200 TCR beta chains on its list as cytomegalovirus-associated. Cytomegalovirus status was reportedly diagnosed by the classifier with high specificity and sensitivity.

The PCR ran on 60 Vbeta and 13 Jbeta primers. Profiling relied on immunoSEQ multiplex PCR, and the TCRdb table lists in-frame clones only, not all of them. The table has approximately 110,000 clones, about 78% seen once; the top ten hold roughly 8.2%. The CDR3 totals 12 residues. The V gene's germline CDR1 is MNHEY and CDR2 SVGAGI. V was cut by 6 bases and J by 7 bases, with 13 bases left in between. Turning to this clone: Its antigen is unidentified.

This TCR derives from a woman aged 40 to 55 in good health and CMV-seropositive. V usage is TRBV6-5 and J usage is TRBJ2-7; no clear D. The sequenced material came from PBMCs. The CDR3 sequence is CASRRSGSEQYF. CDR3 coding DNA: TGTGCCAGCAGGAGGAGTGGTTCGGAGCAGTACTTC.